This T cell receptor beta chain comes out of a study of cytomegalovirus exposure and HLA in healthy donors. Study-wide results and caveats: It has been reported that TCR beta sequences accurately predicted the HLA-A and HLA-B alleles of most subjects.

On this clone itself: Antigen: not known.

The CDR3 extends over 18 amino acids. Germline loops: CDR1 SQVTM, CDR2 ANQGSEA. V lost 1 base and J lost 4; bases outside the gene matches: 16. Researchers ran the PCR with 60 Vbeta and 13 Jbeta primers. Generated by immunoSEQ multiplex PCR, the TCRdb table keeps only in-frame clones and is missing some. The sample holds about 120,000 clones, approximately 70% seen once. Sequences were obtained from PBMCs. The chain employs TRBV29-1 and TRBJ2-7; TRBD1 matches at 10 bases. This TCR derives from a young man in good health and CMV-seropositive. The CDR3 DNA follows: TGCAGCGTTGAAGCTCCGGGACAGGGGATATGGGATCCTTACGAGCAGTACGTC. The encoded protein is CSVEAPGQGIWDPYEQYV.